One and the same sample provided the 14 T cell receptor beta chains below, sequenced in a study of cytomegalovirus exposure and HLA in healthy donors. The primer mix had 60 Vbeta and 13 Jbeta primers. Sequenced by immunoSEQ multiplex PCR; TCRdb stores in-frame clones only, minus some. The data show about 160,000 clones, roughly 90% seen once. The sequenced material came from PBMCs. The receptors were sampled from a woman aged 18-29 years in good health and CMV-seronegative.

The chain couples TRBV13 to TRBJ2-3; 7 bases align to TRBD2. Unmatched junction bases numbered 17, after V lost 4 bases and J lost 7 bases. Germline lookup yields CDR1 PRHDT and CDR2 FYEKMQ (reference sequence). This CDR3 has 17 amino acids. The CDR3 sequence is CASSSLERTSIGNTQYF. CDR3 DNA: TGTGCCAGCAGCTCGTTGGAGAGGACTAGTATTGGAAATACGCAGTATTTT.

The chain couples TRBV5-1 to TRBJ2-2, with TRBD2 matching 7 bases. The CDR3 extends over 15 amino acids. V shed 5 bases and J 3 bases; nucleotides not matched to a gene: 7. Germline-derived CDR1 and CDR2 are SGHRS and YFSETQ. CDR3 sequence: CASRVGRTYTGELFF. The CDR3 bases are TGCGCCAGCAGAGTCGGGAGGACCTACACCGGGGAGCTGTTTTTT.

This clone was picked up one time. V is TRBV2 and J is TRBJ2-3; 7 bases match TRBD2. The CDR3 length is 15 residues. CDR1 and CDR2 from the germline V gene are SNHLY and FYNNEI. V lost 9 bases, J lost 3 bases, and 12 bases stayed unmatched. The DNA of the CDR3 is TGTGCCAGTAGAGGTGGGCTAGCGGAAACAGATACGCAGTATTTT. This encodes CASRGGLAETDTQYF.

The chain carries TRBV9 and TRBJ2-5, with TRBD1 matching 7 bases. CDR1 is SGDLS and CDR2 is YYNGEE in the germline V gene. V gave up 2 bases and J gave up 2 bases; unmatched junction bases: 0. The CDR3 totals 13 residues. CDR3 nucleotides: TGTGCCAGCAGCGTGGACAGGCAAGAGACCCAGTACTTC. Translating gives CASSVDRQETQYF.

Comment on this clone: The same CDR3 is also encoded by other DNA sequences in this sample. The chain combines TRBV29-1 with TRBJ2-1, with 8 bases aligning to TRBD1. Germline lookup yields CDR1 SQVTM and CDR2 ANQGSEA. The V and J ends lost 5 bases and 9 bases, in that order; junction bases with no gene match: 21. The CDR3 spans 17 residues. The CDR3 DNA reads TGCAGCGTTCCACATTGGACAGGGCAAATTGTATTTGCTGAGCAGTTCTTC. It translates to CSVPHWTGQIVFAEQFF.

The rearrangement uses TRBV7-3 and TRBJ2-6, with 7 bases that match TRBD1. Germline V CDR1 and CDR2: SGHTA, FQGTGA. CDR3 size: 15 residues. Losses at the gene ends were 5 bases for V and 3 bases for J; bases not matched to a gene: 4. CDR3 sequence: CASSGDRDGANVLTF. The CDR3 DNA reads as TGTGCCAGCAGCGGAGACAGGGATGGGGCCAACGTCCTGACTTTC.

The chain recombines TRBV7-2 with TRBJ2-1; a possible D gene is TRBD2 (5 bases). Germline V CDR1 and CDR2: SGHTA, FQGNSA. The ends were cut back, 1 base at V and 6 bases at J, with 7 bases in the middle. This CDR3 comprises 13 residues. The CDR3 protein is CASSLDRGNEQFF. CDR3 nucleotide sequence: TGTGCCAGCAGCTTAGACCGGGGCAATGAGCAGTTCTTC.

About this clone itself: A junction boundary mismatches the germline segment, possibly from a read error. The chain links TRBV7-9 to TRBJ2-7; D possibly corresponds to TRBD2 (6 bases). The CDR3 runs to 12 residues. Germline V gives CDR1 SEHNR, CDR2 FQNEAQ (reference sequence). The CDR3 DNA is TGTTCCAGCAGCCCAACTAGCTCCGAGCAGTACTTC. It encodes CSSSPTSSEQYF.

V gene TRBV25-1 combines with J gene TRBJ1-2; TRBD1 might be the D (5 bases). This CDR3 region has 13 residues. CDR1 MGHDK and CDR2 SYGVNS come from the germline V gene. Trimming removed 2 bases at V and 4 bases at J, with 8 bases between. The DNA for the CDR3 is TGTGCCAGCAGTGAAGGCAGGGTCTATGGCTACACCTTC. It is translated as CASSEGRVYGYTF.

This clone was recorded only once. The genes are TRBV6-1 and TRBJ2-3; TRBD1 might be the D (6 bases). The CDR3 loop spans 15 amino acids. Germline V gene sequence: CDR1 MNHNS, CDR2 SASEGT. V was trimmed by 2 bases and J by 2 bases, leaving 11 bases between them. For the CDR3, the DNA is TGTGCCAGCAGTGAACAGGGACACTACACAGATACGCAGTATTTT. This sequence encodes CASSEQGHYTDTQYF.

This sequence joins TRBV7-9 and TRBJ1-1; D not resolved. Trimming removed 3 bases from V and 1 base from J, with 9 bases in between. This CDR3 comprises 14 residues. Germline V gene lookup returns CDR1 SEHNR and CDR2 FQNEAQ (reference sequence). The CDR3 is CASSLDSANTEAFF. The CDR3 DNA sequence: TGTGCCAGCAGCTTGGACTCTGCGAACACTGAAGCTTTCTTT.

This clone was found once. The chain has TRBV5-6 and TRBJ2-7; 10 bases are shared with TRBD1. The CDR3 consists of 16 residues. Germline CDR1 is SGHDT and CDR2 is YYEEEE. With V trimmed by 4 bases and J by 2 bases, 9 bases remained unmatched. This chain's CDR3 is CASSPEGTGVPYEQYF. CDR3 nucleotide sequence: TGTGCCAGCAGCCCGGAGGGGACAGGGGTCCCCTACGAGCAGTACTTC.

In DNA, the CDR3 is TGTGCCAGCACTGGGGCTACCGGGGAGCTGTTTTTT. It encodes CASTGATGELFF. The rearrangement uses TRBV28 and TRBJ2-2; possible D gene TRBD1, 5 bases. Trimming left V 7 bases short and J 5 bases short, with 8 bases between. This CDR3 is 12 amino acids long. Germline V gene lookup returns CDR1 MDHEN and CDR2 SYDVKM.

CDR3 protein: CASSIVHGELFF. The CDR3 bases are TGTGCCAGTAGTATAGTTCACGGGGAGCTGTTTTTT. The V gene is TRBV19, the J gene TRBJ2-2; D not certain. With 1 base removed from V and 7 bases from J, the gap between germline ends came to 4 bases. This CDR3 has 12 residues. Germline assignment: CDR1 LNHDA and CDR2 SQIVND (reference sequence).